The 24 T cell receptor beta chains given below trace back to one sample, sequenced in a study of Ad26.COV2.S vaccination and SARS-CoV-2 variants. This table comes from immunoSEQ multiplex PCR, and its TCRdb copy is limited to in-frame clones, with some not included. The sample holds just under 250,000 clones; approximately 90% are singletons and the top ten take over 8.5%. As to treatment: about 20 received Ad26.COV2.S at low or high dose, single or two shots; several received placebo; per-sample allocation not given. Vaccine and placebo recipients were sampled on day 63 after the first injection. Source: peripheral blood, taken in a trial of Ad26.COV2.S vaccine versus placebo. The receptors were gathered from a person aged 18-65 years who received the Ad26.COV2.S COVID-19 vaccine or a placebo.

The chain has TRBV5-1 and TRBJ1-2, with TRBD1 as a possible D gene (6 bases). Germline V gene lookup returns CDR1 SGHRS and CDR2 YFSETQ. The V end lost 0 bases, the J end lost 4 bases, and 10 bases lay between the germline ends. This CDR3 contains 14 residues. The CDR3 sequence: CASSLAEGGYGYTF. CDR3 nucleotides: TGCGCCAGCAGCTTGGCCGAGGGGGGCTATGGCTACACCTTC.

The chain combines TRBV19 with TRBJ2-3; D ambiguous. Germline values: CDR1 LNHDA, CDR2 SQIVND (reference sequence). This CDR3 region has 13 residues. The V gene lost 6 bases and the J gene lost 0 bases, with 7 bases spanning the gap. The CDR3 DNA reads TGTGCCAGTAGGCGGATAAGCACAGATACGCAGTATTTT. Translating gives CASRRISTDTQYF.

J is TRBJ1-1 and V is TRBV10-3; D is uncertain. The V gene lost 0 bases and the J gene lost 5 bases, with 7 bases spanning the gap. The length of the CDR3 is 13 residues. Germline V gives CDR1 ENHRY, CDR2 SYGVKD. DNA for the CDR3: TGTGCCATCAGTGAGTCGACGGGGACTGAAGCTTTCTTT. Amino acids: CAISESTGTEAFF.

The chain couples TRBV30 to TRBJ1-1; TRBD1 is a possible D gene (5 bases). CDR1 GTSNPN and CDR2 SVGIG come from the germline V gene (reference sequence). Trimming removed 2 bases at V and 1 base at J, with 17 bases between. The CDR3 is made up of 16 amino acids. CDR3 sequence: CAWSRWGDRENTEAFF. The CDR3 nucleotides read TGTGCCTGGAGTCGCTGGGGGGACCGTGAGAACACTGAAGCTTTCTTT.

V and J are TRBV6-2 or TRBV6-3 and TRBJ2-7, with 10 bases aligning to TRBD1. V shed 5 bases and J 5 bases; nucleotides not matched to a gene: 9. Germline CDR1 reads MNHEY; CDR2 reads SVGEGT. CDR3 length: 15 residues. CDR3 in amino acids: CASSLRQGASHEQYF. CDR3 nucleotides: TGTGCCAGCAGTCTACGACAGGGGGCTAGCCACGAGCAGTACTTC.

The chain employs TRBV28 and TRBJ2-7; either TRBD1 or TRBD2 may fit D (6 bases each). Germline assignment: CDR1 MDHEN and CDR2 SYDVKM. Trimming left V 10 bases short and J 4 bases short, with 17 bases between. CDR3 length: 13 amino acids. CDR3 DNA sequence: TGTGCCACTACGGACGGGGGCCTTTACGAGCAGTACTTC. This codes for CATTDGGLYEQYF.

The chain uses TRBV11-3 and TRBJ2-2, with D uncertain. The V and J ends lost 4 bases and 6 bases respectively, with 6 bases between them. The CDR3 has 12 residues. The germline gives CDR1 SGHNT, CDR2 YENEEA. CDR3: CASSSYPGELFF. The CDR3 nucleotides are TGTGCCAGCAGCTCCTACCCCGGGGAGCTGTTTTTT.

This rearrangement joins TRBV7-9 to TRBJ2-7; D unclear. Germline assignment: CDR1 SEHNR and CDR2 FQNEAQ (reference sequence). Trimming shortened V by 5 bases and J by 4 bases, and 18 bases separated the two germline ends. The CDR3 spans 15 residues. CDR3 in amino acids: CASSNPRNVIYEQYF. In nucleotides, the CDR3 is TGTGCCAGCAGCAATCCAAGAAACGTTATTTACGAGCAGTACTTC.

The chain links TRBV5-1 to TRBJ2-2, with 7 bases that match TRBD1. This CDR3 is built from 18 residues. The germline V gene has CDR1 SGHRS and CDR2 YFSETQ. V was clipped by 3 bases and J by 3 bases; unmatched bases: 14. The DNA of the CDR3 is TGCGCCAGCAGCTCGAAACCTACGCTCGACAGGGACACCGGGGAGCTGTTTTTT. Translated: CASSSKPTLDRDTGELFF.

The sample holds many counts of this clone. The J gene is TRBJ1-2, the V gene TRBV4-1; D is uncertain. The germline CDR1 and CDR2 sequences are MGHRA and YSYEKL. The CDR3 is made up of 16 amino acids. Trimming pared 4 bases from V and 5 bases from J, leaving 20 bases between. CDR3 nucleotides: TGCGCCAGCAGCCCCCTGGCCGGAGGGCGGCGGTATGGCTACACCTTC. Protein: CASSPLAGGRRYGYTF.

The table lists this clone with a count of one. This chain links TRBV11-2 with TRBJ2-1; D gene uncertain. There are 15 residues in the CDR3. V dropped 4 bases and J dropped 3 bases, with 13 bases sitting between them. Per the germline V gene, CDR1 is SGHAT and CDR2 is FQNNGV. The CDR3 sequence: CASSSERMSYNEQFF. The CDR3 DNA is TGTGCCAGCAGCTCTGAAAGGATGAGCTACAATGAGCAGTTCTTC.

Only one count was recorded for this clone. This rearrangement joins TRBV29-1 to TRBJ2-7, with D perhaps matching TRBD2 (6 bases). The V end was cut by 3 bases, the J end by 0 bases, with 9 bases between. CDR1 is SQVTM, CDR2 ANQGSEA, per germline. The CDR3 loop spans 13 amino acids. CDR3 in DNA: TGCAGCGTTGAGGGCGGGAACTCCTACGAGCAGTACTTC. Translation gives CSVEGGNSYEQYF.

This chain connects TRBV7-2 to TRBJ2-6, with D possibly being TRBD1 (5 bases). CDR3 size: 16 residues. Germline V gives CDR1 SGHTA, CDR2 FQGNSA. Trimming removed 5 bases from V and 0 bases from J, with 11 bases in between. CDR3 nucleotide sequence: TGTGCCAGCAGCGTCCAGGGAAACTCTGGGGCCAACGTCCTGACTTTC. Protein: CASSVQGNSGANVLTF.

The CDR3 DNA is TGCGCCAGCAGCCAAGAGGAAGGGATTGGGGCACCCCTCCACTTT. Residues: CASSQEEGIGAPLHF. The chain is built from TRBV4-3 and TRBJ1-6; no firm D call. CDR1 is LGHNA and CDR2 is YSLEER in the germline V gene. Trimming shortened V by 0 bases and J by 11 bases, and 14 bases separated the two germline ends. The CDR3 spans 15 residues.

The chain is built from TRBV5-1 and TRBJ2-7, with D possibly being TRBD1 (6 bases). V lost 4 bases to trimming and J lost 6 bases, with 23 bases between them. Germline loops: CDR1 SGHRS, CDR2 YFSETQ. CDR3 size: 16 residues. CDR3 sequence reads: CASSMTTGTRDGEQYF. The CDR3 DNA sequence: TGCGCCAGCAGCATGACCACCGGGACACGGGACGGCGAGCAGTACTTC. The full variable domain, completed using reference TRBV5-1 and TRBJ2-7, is KAGVTQTPRYLIKTRGQQVTLSCSPISGHRSVSWYQQTPGQGLQFLFEYFSETQRNKGNFPGRFSGRQFSNSRSEMNVSTLELGDSALYLCASSMTTGTRDGEQYFGPGTRLTVT.

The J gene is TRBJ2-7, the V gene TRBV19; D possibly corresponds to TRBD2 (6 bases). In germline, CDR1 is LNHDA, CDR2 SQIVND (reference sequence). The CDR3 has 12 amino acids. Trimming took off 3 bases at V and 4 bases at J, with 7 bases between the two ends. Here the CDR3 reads CASSMGLYEQYF. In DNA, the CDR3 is TGTGCCAGTAGTATGGGACTTTACGAGCAGTACTTC. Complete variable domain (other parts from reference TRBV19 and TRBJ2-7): DGGITQSPKYLFRKEGQNVTLSCEQNLNHDAMYWYRQDPGQGLRLIYYSQIVNDFQKGDIAEGYSVSREKKESFPLTVTSAQKNPTAFYLCASSMGLYEQYFGPGTRLTVT.

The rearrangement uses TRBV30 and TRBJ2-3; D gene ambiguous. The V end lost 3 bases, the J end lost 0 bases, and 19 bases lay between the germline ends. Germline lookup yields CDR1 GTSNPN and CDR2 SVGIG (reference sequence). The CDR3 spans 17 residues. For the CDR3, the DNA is TGTGCCTGGAGCGTCCCCACAGCCCTGACTAGCACAGATACGCAGTATTTT. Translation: CAWSVPTALTSTDTQYF.

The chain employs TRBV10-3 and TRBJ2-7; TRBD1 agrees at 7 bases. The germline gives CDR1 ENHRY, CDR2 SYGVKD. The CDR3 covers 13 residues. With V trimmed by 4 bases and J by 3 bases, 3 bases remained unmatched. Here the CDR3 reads CAISGGQLYEQYF. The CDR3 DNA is TGTGCCATCAGTGGGGGACAGCTCTACGAGCAGTACTTC.

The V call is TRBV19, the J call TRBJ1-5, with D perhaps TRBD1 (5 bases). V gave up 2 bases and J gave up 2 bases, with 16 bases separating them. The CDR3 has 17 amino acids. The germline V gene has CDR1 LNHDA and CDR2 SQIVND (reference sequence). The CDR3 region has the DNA TGTGCCAGTAGTATATATTGGACATCGGAAGGCAATCAGCCCCAGCATTTT. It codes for CASSIYWTSEGNQPQHF. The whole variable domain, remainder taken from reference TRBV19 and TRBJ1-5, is DGGITQSPKYLFRKEGQNVTLSCEQNLNHDAMYWYRQDPGQGLRLIYYSQIVNDFQKGDIAEGYSVSREKKESFPLTVTSAQKNPTAFYLCASSIYWTSEGNQPQHFGDGTRLSIL.

CDR3 coding DNA: TGTGCCAGTAGTACCCTTGGGTGGACAGGGGACTCCTACGAGCAGTACTTC. Protein: CASSTLGWTGDSYEQYF. The V call is TRBV19, the J call TRBJ2-7; 9 positions match TRBD1. V was clipped by 4 bases and J by 0 bases; unmatched bases: 10. The CDR3 covers 17 residues. The germline gives CDR1 LNHDA, CDR2 SQIVND (reference sequence). The whole variable domain, remainder taken from reference TRBV19 and TRBJ2-7, is DGGITQSPKYLFRKEGQNVTLSCEQNLNHDAMYWYRQDPGQGLRLIYYSQIVNDFQKGDIAEGYSVSREKKESFPLTVTSAQKNPTAFYLCASSTLGWTGDSYEQYFGPGTRLTVT.

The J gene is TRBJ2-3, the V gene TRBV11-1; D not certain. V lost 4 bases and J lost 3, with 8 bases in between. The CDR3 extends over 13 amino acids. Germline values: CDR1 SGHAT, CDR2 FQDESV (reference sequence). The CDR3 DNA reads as TGTGCCAGCAGCTCATTCAGGACAGATACGCAGTATTTT. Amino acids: CASSSFRTDTQYF.

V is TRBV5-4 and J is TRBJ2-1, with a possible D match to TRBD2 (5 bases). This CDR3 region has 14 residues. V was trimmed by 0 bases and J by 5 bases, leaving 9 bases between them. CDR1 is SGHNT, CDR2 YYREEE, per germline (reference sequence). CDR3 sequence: CASSLVRVDNEQFF. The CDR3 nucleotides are TGTGCCAGCAGCTTGGTGAGGGTGGACAATGAGCAGTTCTTC.

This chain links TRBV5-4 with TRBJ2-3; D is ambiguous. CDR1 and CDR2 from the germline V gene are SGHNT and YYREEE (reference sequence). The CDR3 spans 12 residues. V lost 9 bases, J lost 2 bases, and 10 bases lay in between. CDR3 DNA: TGTGCCACCGCCTCATTCACAGATACGCAGTATTTT. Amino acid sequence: CATASFTDTQYF.

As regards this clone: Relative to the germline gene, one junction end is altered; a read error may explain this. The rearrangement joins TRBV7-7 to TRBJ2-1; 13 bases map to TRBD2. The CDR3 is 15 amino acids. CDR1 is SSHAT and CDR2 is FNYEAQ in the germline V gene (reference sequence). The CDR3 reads CASSLWTSGSNEQFF. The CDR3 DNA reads TGTGCTAGCAGCTTATGGACTAGCGGGAGCAATGAGCAGTTCTTC.